The sequence of this T cell receptor beta chain was determined in a study of identical twins. Study observations and caveats: In beta out-of-frame sequences, the excess sharing between twins was weaker. The authors drew conclusions from cross-sectional statistical analysis rather than following the same donors. Abundant cord blood beta clonotypes carried fewer insertions; memory repertoires showed none. The study found that models underestimated out-of-frame TCR alpha sharing in monozygotic twins.

In this sample, this clonotype turned up a few times. Its antigen remains unknown. V trimming: 5 bases; J trimming: 5 bases; junction bases outside the gene matches: 5. The CDR3 consists of 13 residues. Germline assignment: CDR1 ENHRY and CDR2 SYGVKD. Via MiXCR, TCRdb re-called the 5' RACE reads, giving one row per CDR3 protein. The sample shows 1.5 million to 2 million distinct CDR3 sequences, 32% of them seen only once. V is TRBV10-3 and J is TRBJ1-2, with 7 bases that match TRBD1. The sample consisted of cord blood. The clonotype comes from a newborn girl in good health. The CDR3: CAISTGEGYGYTF. The CDR3 nucleotides read TGTGCCATCAGTACAGGGGAGGGGTATGGCTACACCTTC.